These T cell receptor beta chains were read from a single sample in a study of a mutant IDH1 vaccine in newly diagnosed glioma. No antigens are known for them. This table comes from immunoSEQ multiplex PCR, and its TCRdb copy is limited to in-frame clones, with some not included. The sample holds more than 35,000 clones, approximately 80% seen once. The material was PBMCs, obtained from a glioma patient whose treatment included an IDH1 peptide vaccine. The origin of the receptors is a woman in her thirties or forties with glioma. Some clones in this sample may be carry-over from other donors' samples. Both conserved end residues are part of each CDR3. The order of the fields is J gene, D gene, V gene, clone size, CDR3 protein, CDR3 DNA. A D gene is named only where the DNA matches it firmly. Clone size is stated in some rows and not others, as once, few, many or a class when expanded.

>TRBJ2-7|NA|TRBV5-6|once
CASTGVGDGHEQYF
TGTGCCAGCACCGGGGTGGGGGATGGCCACGAGCAGTACTTC
>TRBJ2-1|NA|TRBV5-6|NA
CASSLEVMSSYNEQFF
TGTGCCAGCAGCTTGGAAGTGATGAGCTCCTACAATGAGCAGTTCTTC
>TRBJ2-7|TRBD1|TRBV6-1|NA
CASRGDRGFSYEQYF
TGTGCCAGCAGAGGGGACAGGGGGTTTTCCTACGAGCAGTACTTC
>TRBJ1-1|NA|TRBV4-3|NA
CASSQGTGQTTEAFF
TGCGCCAGCAGCCAAGGAACAGGGCAGACCACTGAAGCTTTCTTT
>TRBJ1-3|NA|TRBV10-1|NA
CARRQAPLGNTIYF
TGCGCCAGGCGACAGGCACCCCTCGGAAACACCATATATTTT
>TRBJ2-2|NA|TRBV28|NA
CASSSATPNTGELFF
TGTGCCAGCAGTTCAGCGACACCCAACACCGGGGAGCTGTTTTTT
>TRBJ2-1|TRBD2|TRBV5-4|NA
CASSLSLAGYNEQFF
TGTGCCAGCAGCTTGTCGCTAGCGGGATACAATGAGCAGTTCTTC
>TRBJ2-7|TRBD2|TRBV7-9|NA
CASSSRREGQQQYF
TGTGCCAGCAGCTCGAGACGGGAGGGGCAGCAGCAGTACTTC
>TRBJ2-7|NA|TRBV6-6|once
CASSYSFGYEQYF
TGTGCCAGCAGTTACTCGTTCGGGTACGAGCAGTACTTC
>TRBJ2-7|TRBD2|TRBV28|NA
CASLAGGPYEQYF
TGTGCCAGTTTAGCGGGAGGGCCCTACGAGCAGTACTTC
>TRBJ1-4|TRBD1|TRBV7-6|NA
CASSFGTAHYEKLFF
TGTGCCAGCAGCTTCGGGACAGCACACTATGAAAAACTGTTTTTT
>TRBJ1-4|NA|TRBV5-1|NA
CASSSNAGEDNEKLFF
TGCGCCAGCAGCTCTAACGCAGGGGAAGATAATGAAAAACTGTTTTTT
>TRBJ1-6|NA|TRBV4-3|NA
CASSQVAGANIDSPLHF
TGCGCCAGCAGCCAAGTGGCAGGGGCAAATATAGATTCACCCCTCCACTTT
>TRBJ1-6|NA|TRBV5-4|few
CASSLGERTVVSYNSPLHF
TGTGCCAGCAGCTTGGGAGAAAGGACAGTCGTCTCCTATAATTCACCCCTCCACTTT
>TRBJ2-7|NA|TRBV18|NA
CASSPGPTDSYEQYF
TGTGCCAGCTCCCCCGGGCCCACGGATTCCTACGAGCAGTACTTC
>TRBJ1-1|NA|TRBV7-9|NA
CASSLGPRTDYTEAFF
TGTGCCAGCAGCTTAGGACCAAGGACGGACTACACTGAAGCTTTCTTT
>TRBJ2-7|TRBD2|TRBV27|NA
CASSLTSGFSYEQYF
TGTGCCAGCAGCTTGACTAGCGGCTTCTCCTACGAGCAGTACTTC
>TRBJ2-1|TRBD1|TRBV2|NA
CASSESWDRTFRNEQFF
TGTGCCAGCAGTGAATCCTGGGACAGAACCTTTCGGAATGAGCAGTTCTTC
>TRBJ2-5|TRBD1|TRBV15|NA
CATSNNRGAQETQYF
TGTGCCACCAGCAACAACAGGGGGGCCCAAGAGACCCAGTACTTC
>TRBJ1-2|TRBD1|TRBV5-4|few
CASSIAGTGYGYTF
TGTGCCAGCAGCATCGCCGGGACAGGGTATGGCTACACCTTC
>TRBJ1-1|NA|TRBV7-9|NA
CASSSSWVNTEAFF
TGTGCCAGCAGCTCCTCATGGGTGAACACTGAAGCTTTCTTT
>TRBJ2-5|TRBD2|TRBV4-3|NA
CASSDTSGQETQYF
TGCGCCAGCAGCGATACTAGCGGCCAAGAGACCCAGTACTTC
>TRBJ2-7|TRBD1|TRBV18|NA
CASSPAQGQGNNEQYF
TGTGCCAGCTCACCAGCGCAAGGACAGGGAAACAACGAGCAGTACTTC
>TRBJ1-1|NA|TRBV19|few
CASSIDLGTEAFF
TGTGCCAGTAGTATAGATCTGGGGACTGAAGCTTTCTTT
>TRBJ1-1|NA|TRBV4-3|few
CASSPTGQGGLAFF
TGCGCCAGCAGCCCTACGGGGCAGGGCGGTCTAGCTTTCTTT
>TRBJ2-7|NA|TRBV19|NA
CASTSKGDSYEQYF
TGTGCCAGTACCTCTAAGGGCGACTCCTACGAGCAGTACTTC
>TRBJ1-6|TRBD1|TRBV19|NA
CASKDRGNSPLHF
TGTGCCAGTAAAGACAGGGGTAATTCACCCCTCCACTTT
>TRBJ1-2|NA|TRBV20-1|NA
CSAQSTYGYTF
TGCAGTGCTCAGTCGACCTATGGCTACACCTTC
>TRBJ2-1|TRBD1|TRBV7-7|NA
CASSLQGVQEQFF
TGTGCTAGCAGCTTACAGGGGGTGCAAGAGCAGTTCTTC
>TRBJ1-2|NA|TRBV7-9|NA
CASSLDRTSYGYTF
TGTGCCAGCAGCCTCGATCGGACCAGCTATGGCTACACCTTC